This is a list of T cell receptor beta chains from one sample in a study of molecular identifiers for immune sequencing clone quantification. From the PCR reads, TCRdb called clonotypes with MiXCR, one entry per CDR3 protein. The table has approximately 90,000 distinct CDR3 sequences, under 25% seen once. The sample taken for sequencing was naive CD8+ T cells from blood, with Jurkat cell RNA spiked in. These receptors all stem from a human donor in good health. Some libraries in this study had Jurkat cell RNA spiked in. The CDR3 runs from the conserved cysteine through the conserved F or W. D genes are given only for firm matches. Rows may omit the clone size; those that give it use once, few, many or a size class.

D gene,clone size,V gene,J gene,CDR3 protein,CDR3 DNA
TRBD1,many,TRBV19,TRBJ2-7,CASSLSPGGGYEQYF,TGTGCCAGTAGCCTATCCCCAGGGGGCGGATACGAGCAGTACTTC
NA,few,TRBV25-1,TRBJ2-5,CASSEYRPEETQYF,TGTGCCAGCAGTGAATATCGTCCAGAAGAGACCCAGTACTTC
TRBD1,NA,TRBV18,TRBJ2-7,CASSPPGTGGLDEQYF,TGTGCCAGCTCACCTCCCGGGACAGGGGGCCTAGACGAGCAGTACTTC
NA,many,TRBV29-1,TRBJ2-1,CSVGVNEQFF,TGCAGCGTCGGGGTAAATGAGCAGTTCTTC
NA,many,TRBV27,TRBJ2-3,CASSLFTRKTDTQYF,TGTGCCAGCAGTTTATTTACCAGAAAAACAGATACGCAGTATTTT
NA,many,TRBV20-1,TRBJ1-1,CSARGAGNTEAFF,TGCAGTGCTAGGGGGGCCGGGAACACTGAAGCTTTCTTT
NA,NA,TRBV3-1,TRBJ2-4,CASSPNGGLAKNIQYF,TGTGCCAGCAGCCCCAACGGGGGCTTAGCCAAAAACATTCAGTACTTC
TRBD2,NA,TRBV10-3,TRBJ2-2,CAISELAGELGGELFF,TGTGCCATCAGTGAACTAGCGGGAGAACTTGGCGGGGAGCTGTTTTTT
TRBD2,many,TRBV10-2,TRBJ2-3,CASSSRGASGGAVRTDTQYF,TGCGCCAGCAGCAGCCGGGGGGCTAGCGGGGGGGCCGTCAGGACAGATACGCAGTATTTT
NA,many,TRBV23-1,TRBJ1-2,CASRGALSGYTF,TGCGCCAGCAGGGGTGCTCTCAGTGGCTACACCTTC
TRBD1,once,TRBV9,TRBJ2-7,CASSAVTGGFNEQYF,TGTGCCAGCAGCGCGGTAACAGGGGGGTTCAACGAGCAGTACTTC